The clone carrying this TCR beta chain was observed a few times. Patients with resected limited-stage small-cell lung cancer, operated 2008 to 2020. All donors had upfront surgery, without preoperative chemotherapy or radiotherapy, and never received immunotherapy. Normal lung tissue came from at least 2 cm beyond the tumor margin and showed no malignant cells. These data belong to a study of T cells and copy number aberrations in small-cell lung cancer. Libraries were prepared by immunoSEQ multiplex PCR; TCRdb keeps only in-frame clonotypes and omits some of them. The data show thousands of clones, 60% to 80% seen once. The V segment lost 6 bases and the J segment 6 bases; nucleotides outside the gene matches: 5. The CDR3 is 14 residues long. CDR1 and CDR2 from the germline V gene are LNHDA and SQIVND (reference sequence).

The sample was normal tissue next to the tumor. The receptor was derived from a woman in her 70s with small cell lung cancer. Some clones in this sample may be carry-over from other donors' samples. This rearrangement joins TRBV19 to TRBJ2-2, with 9 bases fitting TRBD2. This CDR3 reads CASRTIAGAGELFF. As DNA, the CDR3 is TGTGCCAGTAGGACTATAGCGGGAGCCGGGGAGCTGTTTTTT. The complete variable domain, with remaining parts taken from reference TRBV19 and TRBJ2-2, reads DGGITQSPKYLFRKEGQNVTLSCEQNLNHDAMYWYRQDPGQGLRLIYYSQIVNDFQKGDIAEGYSVSREKKESFPLTVTSAQKNPTAFYLCASRTIAGAGELFFGEGSRLTVL.